The sequence of this T cell receptor beta chain was determined in a study of blood T cell repertoires in COVID-19. Study details: T cells, B-cell-depleted T cells, or PBMCs provided the cDNA or gDNA that served as material.

Germline CDR1 MNHEY, CDR2 SVGEGT. With 5 bases clipped from V and 2 bases from J, the junction kept 4 bases outside the gene matches. The CDR3 covers 14 residues. Profiling relied on immunoSEQ multiplex PCR, and the TCRdb table lists in-frame clones only, not all of them. The sample consists of over 75,000 clones, 80% of them appearing once. This clone appeared a few times. This TCR was sampled from a man aged 50-59 years who had recovered from COVID-19. The gene calls are TRBV6-2 or TRBV6-3 and TRBJ2-7, with TRBD1 matching 9 bases. Source material: peripheral blood. The CDR3: CASSTRTGAYEQYF. Here the CDR3 DNA reads TGTGCCAGCAGTACCAGGACAGGGGCCTACGAGCAGTACTTC.